This T cell receptor beta chain emerged from a study of T cell responses to AZD1222 COVID-19 vaccine. CDR3 length: 17 amino acids. Germline loops: CDR1 MDHEN, CDR2 SYDVKM. V dropped 6 bases and J dropped 5; count of bases not matched to a gene: 16. Only in-frame clones appear in the TCRdb table, and some are missing; sequencing was by immunoSEQ multiplex PCR. There are roughly 130,000 clones in the sample; 91% occur only once, and 7.5% to 8% lies in the top ten. The study's findings and limits: Seropositive at baseline were only a handful of AZD1222 recipients. None of the repertoires were sampled until the peak T cell response had passed.

On this clone itself: The antigen is not known.

The sequence was obtained from an adult who received the MenACWY meningococcal vaccine as a control. The sequencing here drew on peripheral blood, taken 28 days after the second dose of the MenACWY control vaccine. The chain uses TRBV28 and TRBJ1-5; 7 bases agree with TRBD1. The CDR3 sequence: CASSVHKTGTLDQPQHF. DNA of the CDR3: TGTGCCAGCAGCGTTCATAAGACAGGGACACTCGATCAGCCCCAGCATTTT. The full variable domain, in which reference TRBV28 and TRBJ1-5 provide the parts outside the CDR3, is DVKVTQSSRYLVKRTGEKVFLECVQDMDHENMFWYRQDPGLGLRLIYFSYDVKMKEKGDIPEGYSVSREKKERFSLILESASTNQTSMYLCASSVHKTGTLDQPQHFGDGTRLSIL.